The 15 T cell receptor beta chains below come from one sample, sequenced in a study of T cells in Graves' hyperthyroidism and ophthalmopathy. Amplification yielded TCR beta CDR3 regions, with RNA transcripts as the source. Primed by the HTBI set, a first-round RT-PCR was run on the TCR CDR3. TCRdb fed the multiplex PCR reads into MiXCR, producing one record per CDR3 protein. This sample has about 400,000 distinct CDR3 sequences, with more than 15% found just once. The sequenced sample consisted of blood. The source is a woman younger than 35 with Graves' hyperthyroidism.

This clonotype was observed a few times. V gene TRBV3-1 combines with J gene TRBJ2-5; 9 bases fit TRBD2. Losses at the gene ends were 1 base for V and 14 bases for J; bases not matched to a gene: 8. The length of the CDR3 is 13 residues. Looked up from germline, CDR1 is LGHDT and CDR2 is YNNKEL (reference sequence). CDR3 residues: CASSQASSGIYYF. The CDR3 DNA reads TGTGCCAGCAGCCAAGCCTCTAGCGGGATTTATTACTTC.

The chain has TRBV5-1 and TRBJ2-3, with 9 bases fitting TRBD1. V dropped 2 bases and J dropped 6; count of bases not matched to a gene: 10. The CDR3 has 16 amino acids. CDR1 SGHRS and CDR2 YFSETQ come from the germline V gene. The chain's CDR3 is CASSLSGQGSRDTQYF. The CDR3 region has the DNA TGCGCCAGCAGCTTAAGCGGACAGGGGAGTAGGGATACGCAGTATTTT.

In its sample, this clonotype was seen many times. V usage is TRBV5-6 and J usage is TRBJ1-2; D perhaps matches TRBD1 (5 bases). The CDR3 covers 12 residues. Per the germline V gene, CDR1 is SGHDT and CDR2 is YYEEEE. Trimming took off 4 bases at V and 8 bases at J, with 12 bases between the two ends. CDR3: CASSRTWEGYTF. Written as DNA, the CDR3 is TGTGCCAGCAGCAGGACATGGGAGGGCTACACCTTC.

The sample holds many counts of this clonotype. The chain carries TRBV6-5 and TRBJ2-3, with TRBD1 matching over 8 bases. The germline gives CDR1 MNHEY, CDR2 SVGAGI. The CDR3 has 17 amino acids. V lost 0 bases and J lost 5; bases outside the gene matches: 10. This CDR3 reads CASSYSNPRGPGDTQYF. The CDR3 nucleotides are TGTGCCAGCAGTTACTCGAACCCCAGGGGGCCGGGAGATACGCAGTATTTT.

This clonotype was recorded only once. This chain uses TRBV9 with TRBJ1-1; D not resolved. The germline CDR1 and CDR2 sequences are SGDLS and YYNGEE. The CDR3 is 17 amino acids. V lost 0 bases to trimming and J lost 1 base, with 16 bases between them. CDR3 nucleotides: TGTGCCAGCAGCGTAGTCCCAGACACTTACGCGAACACTGAAGCTTTCTTT. As protein: CASSVVPDTYANTEAFF.

The CDR3 DNA is TGTGCCAGCAGTGAAGCCCAGGACAGCTCCACAGATACGCAGTATTTT. This encodes CASSEAQDSSTDTQYF. J is TRBJ2-3 and V is TRBV6-1, with TRBD1 as a possible D gene (6 bases). CDR3 length equals 16 residues. V dropped 0 bases and J dropped 2 bases, with 12 bases sitting between them. Germline lookup yields CDR1 MNHNS and CDR2 SASEGT.

This clonotype was seen ten or more times. The rearrangement joins TRBV7-9 to TRBJ2-1; maybe TRBD1 (6 bases). Germline V CDR1 and CDR2: SEHNR, FQNEAQ (reference sequence). CDR3 length: 14 residues. V lost 0 bases and J lost 8, with 11 bases in between. The DNA for the CDR3 is TGTGCCAGCAGCTTAGCGGGGGCTGGGGATGAGCAGTTCTTC. This sequence encodes CASSLAGAGDEQFF.

With regard to this clonotype: Since a much larger clone is just one base distant, this may be a read error. This rearrangement joins TRBV6-2 or TRBV6-3 to TRBJ2-6, with D possibly being TRBD1 (6 bases). The CDR3 has 15 residues. CDR1 is MNHEY, CDR2 SVGEGT, per germline. The CDR3 coding sequence is TGTGTCAGCAGGATCAGGGGCTCTGGGGCCAACGTCCTGACTTTC. This encodes CVSRIRGSGANVLTF.

This clonotype has just a few counts. This chain connects TRBV19 to TRBJ2-5; 10 bases agree with TRBD1. Unmatched junction bases numbered 7, after V lost 5 bases and J lost 4 bases. Germline V lookup: CDR1 LNHDA, CDR2 SQIVND (reference sequence). The CDR3 is 15 amino acids. The CDR3 DNA is TGTGCCAGTAGTCCGACAGGGGGCGCGGCAGAGACCCAGTACTTC. It specifies CASSPTGGAAETQYF.

This clonotype occurred many times. The V and J genes are TRBV2 and TRBJ2-2; D gene unclear. This CDR3 spans 14 amino acids. CDR1 is SNHLY, CDR2 FYNNEI, per germline. The V and J ends lost 4 bases and 3 bases respectively, with 9 bases between them. The CDR3 sequence is CASSVAGHTGELFF. The CDR3 DNA sequence: TGTGCCAGCAGTGTGGCAGGACACACCGGGGAGCTGTTTTTT.

This clonotype was seen many times. The rearrangement links TRBV2 to TRBJ2-5, with D possibly TRBD1 on 5 matching bases. The length of the CDR3 is 15 residues. The germline V gene encodes CDR1 SNHLY and CDR2 FYNNEI. V was clipped by 3 bases and J by 1 base, with 12 bases between them. CDR3 amino acids: CASSEAGRFQETQYF. The CDR3 coding sequence is TGTGCCAGCAGTGAGGCAGGGCGATTCCAAGAGACCCAGTACTTC.

Note on this clonotype: A read error may be the cause here, since a much bigger clone is one base away. The chain employs TRBV5-4 and TRBJ2-5; 10 positions match TRBD1. CDR1 and CDR2 (germline): SGHNT, YYREEE (reference sequence). CDR3 length equals 14 residues. Here the CDR3 reads CVSSRDRGGETQYF. The DNA for the CDR3 is TGTGTCAGCAGCCGGGACAGGGGTGGAGAGACCCAGTACTTC. Variable domain in full (rest from reference TRBV5-4 and TRBJ2-5): ETGVTQSPTHLIKTRGQQVTLRCSSQSGHNTVSWYQQALGQGPQFIFQYYREEENGRGNFPPRFSGLQFPNYSSELNVNALELDDSALYLCVSSRDRGGETQYFGPGTRLLVL.

The J gene is TRBJ1-2, the V gene TRBV5-1; maybe TRBD1 (6 bases). Germline-derived CDR1 and CDR2 are SGHRS and YFSETQ. Trimming cost V 0 bases and J 6 bases, with 12 bases left between them. The CDR3 extends over 14 amino acids. The CDR3 bases are TGCGCCAGCAGCTTGGACAGGGCCGGTGATGGCTACACCTTC. Translating gives CASSLDRAGDGYTF.

This clonotype showed up just once. The V gene is TRBV5-1, the J gene TRBJ2-1; 8 bases are a match to TRBD2. The J segment lost 2 bases and the V segment lost 2 bases, leaving 6 bases of the junction unmatched. There are 16 residues in the CDR3. Germline V lookup: CDR1 SGHRS, CDR2 YFSETQ. The CDR3 sequence: CASSFGASGPYNEQFF. Here the CDR3 DNA reads TGCGCCAGCAGCTTCGGGGCTAGCGGGCCCTACAATGAGCAGTTCTTC.

The chain uses TRBV28 and TRBJ1-1; D not resolved. This CDR3 has 13 residues. Germline lookup yields CDR1 MDHEN and CDR2 SYDVKM. V shed 5 bases and J shed 1 base, with 8 bases lying between them. This CDR3 reads CASSIPRNTEAFF. CDR3 nucleotide sequence: TGTGCCAGCAGTATCCCTCGGAACACTGAAGCTTTCTTT.